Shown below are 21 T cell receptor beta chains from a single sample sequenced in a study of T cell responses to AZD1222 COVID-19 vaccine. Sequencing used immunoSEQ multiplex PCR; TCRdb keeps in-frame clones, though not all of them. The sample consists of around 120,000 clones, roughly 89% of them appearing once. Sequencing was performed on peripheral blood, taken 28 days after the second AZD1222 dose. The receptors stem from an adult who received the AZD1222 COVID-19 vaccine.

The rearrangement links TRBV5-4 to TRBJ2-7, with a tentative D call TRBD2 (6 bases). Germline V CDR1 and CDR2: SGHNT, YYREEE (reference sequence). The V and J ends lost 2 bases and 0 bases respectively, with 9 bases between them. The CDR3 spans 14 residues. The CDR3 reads CASSLGGNSYEQYF. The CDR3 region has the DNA TGTGCCAGCAGCTTAGGCGGGAACTCCTACGAGCAGTACTTC.

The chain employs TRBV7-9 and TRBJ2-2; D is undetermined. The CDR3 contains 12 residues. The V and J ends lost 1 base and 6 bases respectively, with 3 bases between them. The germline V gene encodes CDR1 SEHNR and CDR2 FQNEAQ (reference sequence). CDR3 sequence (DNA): TGTGCCAGCAGCTTAGTTCCCGGGGAGCTGTTTTTT. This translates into CASSLVPGELFF.

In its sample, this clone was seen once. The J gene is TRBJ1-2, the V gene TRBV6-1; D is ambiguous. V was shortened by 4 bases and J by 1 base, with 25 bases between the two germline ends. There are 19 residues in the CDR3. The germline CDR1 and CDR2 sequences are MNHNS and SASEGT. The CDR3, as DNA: TGTGCCAGCAGTGTCCCCCTACGGAACCAGATTAGGGATAACTATGGCTACACCTTC. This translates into CASSVPLRNQIRDNYGYTF.

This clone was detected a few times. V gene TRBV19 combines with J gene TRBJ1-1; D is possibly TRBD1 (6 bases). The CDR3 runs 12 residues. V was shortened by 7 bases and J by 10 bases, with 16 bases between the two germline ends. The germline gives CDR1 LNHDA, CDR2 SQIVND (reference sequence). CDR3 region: CASTLGGHRAFF. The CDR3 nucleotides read TGTGCCAGTACCTTGGGGGGACACAGAGCTTTCTTT.

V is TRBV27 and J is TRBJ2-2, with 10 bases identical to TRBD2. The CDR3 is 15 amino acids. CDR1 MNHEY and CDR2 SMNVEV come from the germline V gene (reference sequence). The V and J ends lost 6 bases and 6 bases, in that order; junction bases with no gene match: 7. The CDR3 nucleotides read TGTGCCAGCAGCCGAGCGGGGGGGCGCGCCGGGGAGCTGTTTTTT. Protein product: CASSRAGGRAGELFF.

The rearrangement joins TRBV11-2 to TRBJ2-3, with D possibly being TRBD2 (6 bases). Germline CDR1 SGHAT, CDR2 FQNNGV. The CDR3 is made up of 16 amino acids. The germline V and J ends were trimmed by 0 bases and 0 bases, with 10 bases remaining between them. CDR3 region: CASSLEGGTSTDTQYF. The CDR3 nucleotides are TGTGCCAGCAGCTTAGAGGGCGGGACTAGCACAGATACGCAGTATTTT.

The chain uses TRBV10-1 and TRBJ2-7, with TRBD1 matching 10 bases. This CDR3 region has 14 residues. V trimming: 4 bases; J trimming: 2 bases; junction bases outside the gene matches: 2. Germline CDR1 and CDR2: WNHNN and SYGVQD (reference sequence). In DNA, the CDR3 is TGCGCCAGCAGTGTGGACAGGGGGGCCTACGAGCAGTACTTC. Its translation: CASSVDRGAYEQYF.

CDR3: CASSDLPSIQYF. In DNA form, the CDR3 reads TGTGCCAGCAGTGACCTCCCTAGCATTCAGTACTTC. The chain combines TRBV25-1 with TRBJ2-4; D not resolved. The CDR3 loop spans 12 amino acids. The V end was cut by 3 bases, the J end by 9 bases, with 9 bases between. Germline-derived CDR1 and CDR2 are MGHDK and SYGVNS.

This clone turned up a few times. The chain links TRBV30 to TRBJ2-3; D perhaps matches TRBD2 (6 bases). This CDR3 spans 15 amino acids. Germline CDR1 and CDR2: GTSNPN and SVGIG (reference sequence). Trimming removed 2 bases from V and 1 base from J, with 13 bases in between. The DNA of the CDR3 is TGTGCCTGGAGTCTAGGAGGGCGCGGCACAGATACGCAGTATTTT. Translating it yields CAWSLGGRGTDTQYF.

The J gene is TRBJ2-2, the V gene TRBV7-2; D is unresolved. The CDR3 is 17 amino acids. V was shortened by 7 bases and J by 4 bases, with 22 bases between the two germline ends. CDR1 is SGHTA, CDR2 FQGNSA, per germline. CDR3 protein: CASTPNVASLPTGELFF. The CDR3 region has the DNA TGTGCCAGCACCCCTAATGTAGCCAGCCTCCCCACCGGGGAGCTGTTTTTT.

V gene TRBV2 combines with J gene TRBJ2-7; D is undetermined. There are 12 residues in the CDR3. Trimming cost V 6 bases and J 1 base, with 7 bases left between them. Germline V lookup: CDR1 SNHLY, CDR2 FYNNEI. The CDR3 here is CASRTPSYEQYF. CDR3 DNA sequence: TGTGCCAGCAGGACCCCATCCTACGAGCAGTACTTC.

CDR3 in DNA: TGTGCCAGCAGTTACCGGGACAGGAGAGACACCGGGGAGCTGTTTTTT. Translated, it gives CASSYRDRRDTGELFF. The chain is built from TRBV7-3 and TRBJ2-2, with 8 bases matching TRBD1. The V gene's germline CDR1 is SGHTA and CDR2 FQGTGA. V gave up 6 bases and J gave up 3 bases; unmatched junction bases: 9. CDR3 length equals 16 residues.

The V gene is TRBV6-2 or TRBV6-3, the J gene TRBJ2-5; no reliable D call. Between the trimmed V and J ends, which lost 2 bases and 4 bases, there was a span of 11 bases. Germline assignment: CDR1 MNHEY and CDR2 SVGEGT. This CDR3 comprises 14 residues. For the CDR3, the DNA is TGTGCCAGCAGTTACCTCCCAGCGCGAGAGACCCAGTACTTC. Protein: CASSYLPARETQYF.

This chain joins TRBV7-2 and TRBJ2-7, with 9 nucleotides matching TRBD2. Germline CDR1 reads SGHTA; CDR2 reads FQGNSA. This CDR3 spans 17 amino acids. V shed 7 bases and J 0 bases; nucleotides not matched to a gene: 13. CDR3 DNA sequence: TGTGCCAGCAAGCTTGGGGGAGCGGGGGGATCCTCCTACGAGCAGTACTTC. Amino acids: CASKLGGAGGSSYEQYF.

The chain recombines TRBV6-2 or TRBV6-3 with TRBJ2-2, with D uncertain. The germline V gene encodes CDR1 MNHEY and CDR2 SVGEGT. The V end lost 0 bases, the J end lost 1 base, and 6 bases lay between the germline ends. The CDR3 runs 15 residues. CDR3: CASSYSGVNTGELFF. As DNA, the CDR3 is TGTGCCAGCAGTTACTCGGGCGTGAACACCGGGGAGCTGTTTTTT.

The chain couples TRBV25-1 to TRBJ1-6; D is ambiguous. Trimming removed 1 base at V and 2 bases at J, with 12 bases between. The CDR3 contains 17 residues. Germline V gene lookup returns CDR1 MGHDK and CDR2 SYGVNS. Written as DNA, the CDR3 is TGTGCCAGCAGTGAATTGGAAGGGATCACCTATAATTCACCCCTCCACTTT. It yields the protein CASSELEGITYNSPLHF.

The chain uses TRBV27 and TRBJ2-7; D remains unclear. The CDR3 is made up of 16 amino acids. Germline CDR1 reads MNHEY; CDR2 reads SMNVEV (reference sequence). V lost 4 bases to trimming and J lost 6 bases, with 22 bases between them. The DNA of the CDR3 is TGTGCCAGCAGTTCCCTCCGACATCTCGCCACTGCCGAGCAGTACTTC. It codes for CASSSLRHLATAEQYF.

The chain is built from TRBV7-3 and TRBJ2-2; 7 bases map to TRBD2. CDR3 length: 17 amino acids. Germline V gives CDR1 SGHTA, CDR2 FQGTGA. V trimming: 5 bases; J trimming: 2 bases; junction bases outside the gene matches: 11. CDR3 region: CASSPQGPSGNTGELFF. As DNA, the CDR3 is TGTGCCAGCAGCCCCCAAGGTCCTAGCGGCAACACCGGGGAGCTGTTTTTT.

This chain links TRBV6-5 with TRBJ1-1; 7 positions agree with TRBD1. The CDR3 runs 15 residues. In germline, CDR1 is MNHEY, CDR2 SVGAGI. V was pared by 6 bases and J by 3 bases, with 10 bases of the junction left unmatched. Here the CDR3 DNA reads TGTGCCAGCAGCCTGAATTACAGGGGTGACACTGAAGCTTTCTTT. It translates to CASSLNYRGDTEAFF.

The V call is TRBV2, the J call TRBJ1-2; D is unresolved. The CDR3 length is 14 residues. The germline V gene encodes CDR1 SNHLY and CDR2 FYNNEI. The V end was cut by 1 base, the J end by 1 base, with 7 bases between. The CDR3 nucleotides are TGTGCCAGCAGTGAAGTCGAAGTTAACTATGGCTACACCTTC. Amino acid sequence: CASSEVEVNYGYTF.

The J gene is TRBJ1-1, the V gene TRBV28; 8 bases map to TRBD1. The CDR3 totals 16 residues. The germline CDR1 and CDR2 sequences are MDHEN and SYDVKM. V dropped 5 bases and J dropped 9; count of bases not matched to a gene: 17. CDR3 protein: CASSRQGAGSLLKAFF. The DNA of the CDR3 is TGTGCCAGCAGTAGGCAGGGGGCCGGCTCTCTCCTGAAAGCTTTCTTT.